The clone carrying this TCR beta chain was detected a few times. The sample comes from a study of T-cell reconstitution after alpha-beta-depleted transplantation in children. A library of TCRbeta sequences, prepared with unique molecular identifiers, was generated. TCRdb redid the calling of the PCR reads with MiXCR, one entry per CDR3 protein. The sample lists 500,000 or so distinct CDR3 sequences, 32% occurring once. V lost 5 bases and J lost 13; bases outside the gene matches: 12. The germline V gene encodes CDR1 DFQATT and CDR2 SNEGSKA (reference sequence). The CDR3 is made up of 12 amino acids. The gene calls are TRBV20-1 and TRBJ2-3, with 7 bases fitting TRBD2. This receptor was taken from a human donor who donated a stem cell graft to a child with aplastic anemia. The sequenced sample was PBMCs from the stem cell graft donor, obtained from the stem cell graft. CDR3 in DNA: TGCAGTGCTCCCGGGACTACCAAAGGGAAGTATTTT. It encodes CSAPGTTKGKYF.